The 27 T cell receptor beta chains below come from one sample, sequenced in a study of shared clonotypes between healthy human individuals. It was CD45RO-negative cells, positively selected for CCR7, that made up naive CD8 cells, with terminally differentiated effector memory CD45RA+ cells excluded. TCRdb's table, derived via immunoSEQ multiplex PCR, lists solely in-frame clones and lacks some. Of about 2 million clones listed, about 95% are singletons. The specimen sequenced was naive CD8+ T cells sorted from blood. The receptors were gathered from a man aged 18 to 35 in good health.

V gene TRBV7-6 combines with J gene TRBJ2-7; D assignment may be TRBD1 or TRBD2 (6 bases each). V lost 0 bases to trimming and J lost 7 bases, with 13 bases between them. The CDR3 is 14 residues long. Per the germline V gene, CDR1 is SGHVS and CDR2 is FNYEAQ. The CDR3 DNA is TGTGCCAGCAGCTTAGCGGGGGGCCCGGTGGAGCAGTACTTC. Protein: CASSLAGGPVEQYF.

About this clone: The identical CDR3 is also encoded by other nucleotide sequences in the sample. In DNA, the CDR3 is TGTGCCAGCAGTTTAACCGGGGGAAACACTGAAGCTTTCTTT. Its protein product is CASSLTGGNTEAFF. The chain employs TRBV27 and TRBJ1-1; tentative D call: TRBD1 (5 bases). CDR3 size: 14 residues. Trimming removed 2 bases at V and 2 bases at J, with 9 bases between. Germline CDR1 MNHEY, CDR2 SMNVEV (reference sequence).

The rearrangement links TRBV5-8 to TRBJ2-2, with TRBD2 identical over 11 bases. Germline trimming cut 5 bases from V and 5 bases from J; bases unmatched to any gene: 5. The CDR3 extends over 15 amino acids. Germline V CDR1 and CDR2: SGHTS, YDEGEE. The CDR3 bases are TGTGCCAGCAGTTTGAGACTAGCGGGGACCGGGGAGCTGTTTTTT. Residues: CASSLRLAGTGELFF.

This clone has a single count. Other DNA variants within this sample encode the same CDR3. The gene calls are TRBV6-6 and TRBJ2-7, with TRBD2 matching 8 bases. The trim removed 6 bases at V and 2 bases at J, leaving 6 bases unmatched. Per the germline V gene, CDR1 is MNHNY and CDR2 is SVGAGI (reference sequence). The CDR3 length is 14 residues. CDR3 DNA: TGTGCCAGCAGCAGCGGGGGACCTACCTACGAGCAGTACTTC. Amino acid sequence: CASSSGGPTYEQYF.

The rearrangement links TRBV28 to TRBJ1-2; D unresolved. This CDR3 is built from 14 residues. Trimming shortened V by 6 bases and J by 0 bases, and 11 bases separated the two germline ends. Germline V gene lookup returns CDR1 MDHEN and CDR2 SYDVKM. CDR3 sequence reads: CASRLQLSNYGYTF. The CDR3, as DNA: TGTGCCAGCAGGCTACAGCTTTCTAACTATGGCTACACCTTC.

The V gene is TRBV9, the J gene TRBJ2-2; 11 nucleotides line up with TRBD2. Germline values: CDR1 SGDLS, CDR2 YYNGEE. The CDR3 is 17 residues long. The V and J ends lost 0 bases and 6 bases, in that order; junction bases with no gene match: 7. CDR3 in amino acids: CASSVEGLAGPSGELFF. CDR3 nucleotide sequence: TGTGCCAGCAGCGTAGAAGGACTAGCGGGTCCTTCCGGGGAGCTGTTTTTT.

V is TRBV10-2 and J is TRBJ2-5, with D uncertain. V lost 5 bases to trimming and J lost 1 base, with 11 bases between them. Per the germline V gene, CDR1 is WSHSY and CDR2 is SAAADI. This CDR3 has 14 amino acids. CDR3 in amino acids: CASSFVSPQETQYF. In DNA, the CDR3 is TGCGCCAGCAGTTTTGTATCCCCCCAAGAGACCCAGTACTTC.

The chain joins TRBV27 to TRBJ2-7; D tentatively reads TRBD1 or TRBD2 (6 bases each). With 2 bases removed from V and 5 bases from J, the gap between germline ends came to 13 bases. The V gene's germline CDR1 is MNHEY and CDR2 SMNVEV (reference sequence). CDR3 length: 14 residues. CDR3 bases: TGTGCCAGCAGTTTAAGTCTCGGGGGCGACGAGCAGTACTTC. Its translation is CASSLSLGGDEQYF.

CDR3 in DNA: TGTGCCAGCAGCTTAAGGTCAGGGGGCAAGTCAAATGAGCAGTTCTTC. Translating it yields CASSLRSGGKSNEQFF. The J gene is TRBJ2-1, the V gene TRBV7-9; 8 positions match TRBD1. The V segment lost 2 bases and the J segment 7 bases; nucleotides outside the gene matches: 10. Germline CDR1 is SEHNR and CDR2 is FQNEAQ (reference sequence). CDR3 size: 16 residues.

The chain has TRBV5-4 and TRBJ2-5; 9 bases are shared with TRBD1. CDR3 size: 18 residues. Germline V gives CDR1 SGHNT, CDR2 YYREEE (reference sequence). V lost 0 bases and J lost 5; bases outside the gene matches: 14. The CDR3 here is CASSLASRVDRGFETQYF. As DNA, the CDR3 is TGTGCCAGCAGCTTGGCTTCCCGAGTGGACAGGGGTTTCGAGACCCAGTACTTC.

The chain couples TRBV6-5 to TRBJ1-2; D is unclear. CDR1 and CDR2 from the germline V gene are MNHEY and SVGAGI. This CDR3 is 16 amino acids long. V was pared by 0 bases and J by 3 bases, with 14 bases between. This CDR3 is CASSYSTLGGDYGYTF. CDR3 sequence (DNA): TGTGCCAGCAGTTACTCGACTCTCGGCGGGGACTATGGCTACACCTTC.

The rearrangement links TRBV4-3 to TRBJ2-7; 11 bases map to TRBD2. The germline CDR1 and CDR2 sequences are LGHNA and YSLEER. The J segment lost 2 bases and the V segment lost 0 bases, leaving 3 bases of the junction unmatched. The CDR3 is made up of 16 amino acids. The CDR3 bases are TGCGCCAGCAGCCAAGATACTAGCGGGAGCCCCTACGAGCAGTACTTC. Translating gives CASSQDTSGSPYEQYF.

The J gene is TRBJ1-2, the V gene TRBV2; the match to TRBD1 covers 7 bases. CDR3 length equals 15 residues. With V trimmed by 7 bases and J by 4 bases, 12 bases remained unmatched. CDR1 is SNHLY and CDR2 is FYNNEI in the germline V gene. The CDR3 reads CASKSITDRVYGYTF. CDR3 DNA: TGTGCCAGCAAATCAATAACAGACAGGGTCTATGGCTACACCTTC.

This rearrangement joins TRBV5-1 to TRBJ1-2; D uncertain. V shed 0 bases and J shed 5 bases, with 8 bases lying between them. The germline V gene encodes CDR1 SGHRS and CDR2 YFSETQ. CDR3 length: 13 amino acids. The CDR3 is CASSLEQSYGYTF. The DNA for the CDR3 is TGCGCCAGCAGCTTGGAACAGTCTTATGGCTACACCTTC.

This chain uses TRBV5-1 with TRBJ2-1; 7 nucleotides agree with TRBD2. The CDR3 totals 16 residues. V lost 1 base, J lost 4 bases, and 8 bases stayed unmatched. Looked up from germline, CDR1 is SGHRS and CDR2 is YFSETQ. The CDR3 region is CASSLPLAEPYNEQFF. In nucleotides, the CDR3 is TGCGCCAGCAGCTTGCCTCTAGCGGAGCCGTACAATGAGCAGTTCTTC.

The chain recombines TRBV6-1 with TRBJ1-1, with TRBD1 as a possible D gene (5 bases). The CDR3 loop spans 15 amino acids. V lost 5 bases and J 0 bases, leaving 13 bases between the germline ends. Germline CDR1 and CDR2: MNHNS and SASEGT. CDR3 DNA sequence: TGTGCCAGCAGTCTCCTGCGGGGGGTGAACACTGAAGCTTTCTTT. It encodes CASSLLRGVNTEAFF.

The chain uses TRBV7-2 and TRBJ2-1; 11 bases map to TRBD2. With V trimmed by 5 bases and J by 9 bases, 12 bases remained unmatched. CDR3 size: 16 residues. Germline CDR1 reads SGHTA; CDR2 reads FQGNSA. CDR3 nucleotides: TGTGCCAGCAGCCGGCCACTAGCGGGAGTGACGGGTGAGCAGTTCTTC. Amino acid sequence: CASSRPLAGVTGEQFF.

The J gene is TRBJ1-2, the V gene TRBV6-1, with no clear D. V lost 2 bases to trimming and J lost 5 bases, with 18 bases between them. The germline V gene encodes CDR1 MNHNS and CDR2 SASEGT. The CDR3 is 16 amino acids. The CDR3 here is CASSEFEEAGFYGYTF. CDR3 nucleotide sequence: TGTGCCAGCAGTGAATTTGAGGAAGCTGGATTTTATGGCTACACCTTC.

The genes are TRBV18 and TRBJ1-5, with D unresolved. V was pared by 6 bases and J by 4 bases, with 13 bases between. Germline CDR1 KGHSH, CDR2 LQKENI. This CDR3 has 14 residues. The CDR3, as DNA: TGTGCCAGCTCCCCCGCGGCTACTAATCAGCCCCAGCATTTT. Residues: CASSPAATNQPQHF. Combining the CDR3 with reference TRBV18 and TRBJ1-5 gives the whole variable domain NAGVMQNPRHLVRRRGQEARLRCSPMKGHSHVYWYRQLPEEGLKFMVYLQKENIIDESGMPKERFSAEFPKEGPSILRIQQVVRGDSAAYFCASSPAATNQPQHFGDGTRLSIL.

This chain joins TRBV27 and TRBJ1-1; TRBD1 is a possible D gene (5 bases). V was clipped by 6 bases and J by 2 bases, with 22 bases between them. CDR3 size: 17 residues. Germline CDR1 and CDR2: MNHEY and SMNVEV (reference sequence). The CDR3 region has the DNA TGTGCCAGCAGCTTAGCCGGGACTTCAGAGAGCAACACTGAAGCTTTCTTT. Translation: CASSLAGTSESNTEAFF.

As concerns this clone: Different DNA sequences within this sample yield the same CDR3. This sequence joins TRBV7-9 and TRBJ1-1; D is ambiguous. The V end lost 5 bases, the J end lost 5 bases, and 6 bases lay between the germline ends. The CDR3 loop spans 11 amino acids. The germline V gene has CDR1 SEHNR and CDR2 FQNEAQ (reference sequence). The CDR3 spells CASSPATEAFF. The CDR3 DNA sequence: TGTGCCAGCAGCCCCGCTACTGAAGCTTTCTTT.

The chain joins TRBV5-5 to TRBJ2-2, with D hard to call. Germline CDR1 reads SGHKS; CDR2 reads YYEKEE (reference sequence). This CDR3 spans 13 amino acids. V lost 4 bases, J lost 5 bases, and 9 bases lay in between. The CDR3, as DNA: TGTGCCAGCAGCCTTTTGAAAACCGGGGAGCTGTTTTTT. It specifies CASSLLKTGELFF.

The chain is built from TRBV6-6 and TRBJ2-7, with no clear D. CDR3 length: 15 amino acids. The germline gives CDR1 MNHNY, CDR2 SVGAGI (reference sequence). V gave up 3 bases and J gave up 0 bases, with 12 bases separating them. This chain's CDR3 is CASSYTSESSYEQYF. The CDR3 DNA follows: TGTGCCAGCAGTTATACCTCGGAGAGCTCCTACGAGCAGTACTTC.

In nucleotides, the CDR3 is TGCGCCAGCAGCCATGTGCTGGGGGACTATGGCTACACCTTC. This encodes CASSHVLGDYGYTF. This chain joins TRBV4-1 and TRBJ1-2; weak D call: TRBD1 (5 bases). Germline CDR1 and CDR2: MGHRA and YSYEKL. The CDR3 spans 14 residues. Trimming removed 3 bases from V and 3 bases from J, with 11 bases in between.

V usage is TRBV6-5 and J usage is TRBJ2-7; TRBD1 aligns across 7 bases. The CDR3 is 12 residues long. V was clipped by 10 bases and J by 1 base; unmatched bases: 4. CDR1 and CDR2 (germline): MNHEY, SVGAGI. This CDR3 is CATRGLSYEQYF. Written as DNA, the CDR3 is TGTGCCACAAGGGGGCTGTCCTACGAGCAGTACTTC.

CDR3 in amino acids: CSVAVGGRAGETQYF. CDR3 nucleotides: TGCAGCGTTGCAGTCGGCGGGAGGGCCGGAGAGACCCAGTACTTC. The chain has TRBV29-1 and TRBJ2-5, with TRBD2 matching over 9 bases. V gave up 4 bases and J gave up 4 bases; unmatched junction bases: 10. CDR3 length equals 15 residues. Germline assignment: CDR1 SQVTM and CDR2 ANQGSEA.

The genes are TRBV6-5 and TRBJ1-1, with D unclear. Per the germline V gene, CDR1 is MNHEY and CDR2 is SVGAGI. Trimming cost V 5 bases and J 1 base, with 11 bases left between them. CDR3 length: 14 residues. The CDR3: CASSHIQTNTEAFF. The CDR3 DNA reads TGTGCCAGCAGTCACATTCAGACGAACACTGAAGCTTTCTTT.